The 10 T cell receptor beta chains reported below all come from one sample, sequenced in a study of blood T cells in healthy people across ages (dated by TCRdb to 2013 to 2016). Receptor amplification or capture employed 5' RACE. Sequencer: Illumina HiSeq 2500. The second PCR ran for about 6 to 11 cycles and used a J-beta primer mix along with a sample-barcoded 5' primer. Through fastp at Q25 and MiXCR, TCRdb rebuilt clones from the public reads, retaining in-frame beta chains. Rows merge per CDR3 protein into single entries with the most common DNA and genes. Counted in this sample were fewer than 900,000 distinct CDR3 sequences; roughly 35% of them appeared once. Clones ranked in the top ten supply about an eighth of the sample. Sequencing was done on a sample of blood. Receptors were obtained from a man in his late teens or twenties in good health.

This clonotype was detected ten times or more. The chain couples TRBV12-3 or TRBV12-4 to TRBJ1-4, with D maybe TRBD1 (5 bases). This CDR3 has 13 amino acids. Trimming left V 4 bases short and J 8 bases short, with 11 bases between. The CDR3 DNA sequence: TGTGCCAGCAGTTCCGGACGGGGGGAAAAACTGTTTTTT. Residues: CASSSGRGEKLFF.

The CDR3 region has the DNA TGTGCCAGCAGCTCCGGCGGCCACCAAGAGACCCAGTACTTC. This encodes CASSSGGHQETQYF. The rearrangement uses TRBV27 and TRBJ2-5; D gene uncertain. CDR1 and CDR2 from the germline V gene are MNHEY and SMNVEV (reference sequence). This CDR3 is built from 14 residues. The germline V and J ends were trimmed by 6 bases and 0 bases, with 11 bases remaining between them.

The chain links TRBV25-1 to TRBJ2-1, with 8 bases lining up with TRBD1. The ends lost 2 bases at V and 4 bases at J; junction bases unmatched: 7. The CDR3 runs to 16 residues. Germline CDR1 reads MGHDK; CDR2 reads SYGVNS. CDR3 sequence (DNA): TGTGCCAGCAGTGAACAGGCCAGGGGGCTGTACAATGAGCAGTTCTTC. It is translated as CASSEQARGLYNEQFF. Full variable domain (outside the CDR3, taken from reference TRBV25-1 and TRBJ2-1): EADIYQTPRYLVIGTGKKITLECSQTMGHDKMYWYQQDPGMELHLIHYSYGVNSTEKGDLSSESTVSRIRTEHFPLTLESARPSHTSQYLCASSEQARGLYNEQFFGPGTRLTVL.

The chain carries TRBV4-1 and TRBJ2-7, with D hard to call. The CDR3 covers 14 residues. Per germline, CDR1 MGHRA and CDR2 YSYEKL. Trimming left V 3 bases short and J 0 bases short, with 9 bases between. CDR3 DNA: TGCGCCAGCAGCCACGTGGCGGCCTCCTACGAGCAGTACTTC. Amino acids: CASSHVAASYEQYF.

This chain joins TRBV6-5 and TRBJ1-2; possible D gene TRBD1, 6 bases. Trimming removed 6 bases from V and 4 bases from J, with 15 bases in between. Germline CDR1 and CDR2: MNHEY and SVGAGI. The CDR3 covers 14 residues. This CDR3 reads CASSPNRDPYGYTF. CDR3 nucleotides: TGTGCCAGCAGCCCCAACAGGGACCCCTATGGCTACACCTTC.

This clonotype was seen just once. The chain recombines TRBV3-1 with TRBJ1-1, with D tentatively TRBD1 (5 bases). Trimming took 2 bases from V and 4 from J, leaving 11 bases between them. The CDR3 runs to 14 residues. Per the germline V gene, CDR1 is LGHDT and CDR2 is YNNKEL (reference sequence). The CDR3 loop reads CASSQRGTSTEAFF. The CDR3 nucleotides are TGTGCCAGCAGCCAACGGGGGACGAGCACTGAAGCTTTCTTT.

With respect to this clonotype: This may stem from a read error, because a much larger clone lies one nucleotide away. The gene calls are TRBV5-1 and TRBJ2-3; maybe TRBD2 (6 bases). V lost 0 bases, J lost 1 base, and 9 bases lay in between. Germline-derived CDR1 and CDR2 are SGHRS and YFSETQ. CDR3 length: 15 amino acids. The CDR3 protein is CASSLVSSGTDTQYF. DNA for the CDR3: TGCGCCAGCAGCTTGGTGTCTAGCGGCACAGATACGCAGTATTTT.

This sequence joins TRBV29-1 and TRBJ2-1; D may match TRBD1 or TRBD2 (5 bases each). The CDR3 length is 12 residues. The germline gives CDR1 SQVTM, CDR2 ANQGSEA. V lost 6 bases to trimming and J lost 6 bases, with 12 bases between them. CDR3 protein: CSVLRGGNEQFF. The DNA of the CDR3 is TGCAGCGTCCTCCGGGGCGGCAATGAGCAGTTCTTC.

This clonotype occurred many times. The chain's CDR3 is CAIRAGTGTYNEQFF. CDR3 DNA: TGTGCCATCCGGGCCGGGACAGGGACCTACAATGAGCAGTTCTTC. The J gene is TRBJ2-1, the V gene TRBV27, with 9 bases aligning to TRBD1. V trimming: 10 bases; J trimming: 2 bases; junction bases outside the gene matches: 9. The CDR3 contains 15 residues. Germline CDR1 and CDR2: MNHEY and SMNVEV (reference sequence).

The CDR3 sequence: CASSKRTGGDPWMAEAFF. The CDR3, as DNA: TGTGCCAGCAGCAAGAGGACAGGGGGCGACCCTTGGATGGCTGAAGCTTTCTTT. J is TRBJ1-1 and V is TRBV7-8; TRBD1 aligns across 11 bases. The CDR3 loop spans 18 amino acids. With 5 bases clipped from V and 6 bases from J, the junction kept 17 bases outside the gene matches. From germline, CDR1 is SGHVS and CDR2 FQNEAQ. The full variable domain, with the rest looked up from reference TRBV7-8 and TRBJ1-1, is GAGVSQSPRYKVAKRGQDVALRCDPISGHVSLFWYQQALGQGPEFLTYFQNEAQLDKSGLPSDRFFAERPEGSVSTLKIQRTQQEDSAVYLCASSKRTGGDPWMAEAFFGQGTRLTVV.